This T cell receptor beta chain was documented in a study of vaccination and CD4 T cells after COVID-19. The CDR3 totals 17 residues. Whole-study results and caveats: Early post-infection timepoints were missing, and relatively few convalescent patients were studied. Analysis of convalescent patients found that 304 of 307 vaccine-specific clones were spike mono-reactive.

The Oncomine TCR Beta short-read assay generated sequence data from the DNA of cultured CD4+ T cells. After culture, CD4+ T cells served as the source for genomic DNA extraction. TCRdb re-analysed the PCR reads in MiXCR, keeping a single row per CDR3 protein. The sample contains 5,500 or so distinct CDR3 sequences, around 64% of which appear only once. Comments on this clonotype: No antigen is known for it.

The treatment: roughly nine-day PBMC culture with coronavirus spike peptide pools or control peptides (ViraFEST assay). Before TCRs were sequenced, ViraFEST expanded antigen-specific T cells with peptide pools. The clonotype was recovered from a human donor who had recovered from COVID-19. Material for sequencing was CD4+ T cells from blood, cultured in vitro. This chain links TRBV21-1 with TRBJ2-7; TRBD2, as called in the table, went unchecked against the DNA. TRBV21-1 has pseudogene status. CDR3: CASTPRPGAGGTYEQYF. DNA of the CDR3: TGTGCCAGCACCCCCCGCCCAGGGGCGGGAGGGACCTACGAGCAGTACTTC.